Following are 14 T cell receptor beta chains from one sample sequenced in a study of blood T cell repertoires in COVID-19. Data came from immunoSEQ multiplex PCR; TCRdb stores just in-frame clones and leaves some out. This table has roughly 280,000 clones, around nine tenths appearing once. Material for sequencing was peripheral blood. These receptors all come from a man over 45 with acute or convalescent COVID-19.

This clone was counted only a few times. J is TRBJ1-3 and V is TRBV2; the D is unclear. CDR3 length equals 14 residues. V lost 4 bases to trimming and J lost 0 bases, with 7 bases between them. Germline V lookup: CDR1 SNHLY, CDR2 FYNNEI. The CDR3 region is CASSAPSSGNTIYF. In DNA form, the CDR3 reads TGTGCCAGCAGTGCCCCTAGCTCTGGAAACACCATATATTTT.

The chain couples TRBV19 to TRBJ2-2; TRBD2 is a possible D gene (6 bases). V lost 5 bases and J 1 base, leaving 14 bases between the germline ends. Germline V gives CDR1 LNHDA, CDR2 SQIVND (reference sequence). The CDR3 runs to 16 residues. The CDR3 bases are TGTGCCAGTAGTGGGTGGTGGCGGGGGAACACCGGGGAGCTGTTTTTT. This sequence encodes CASSGWWRGNTGELFF.

This chain connects TRBV19 to TRBJ1-1; 7 nucleotides line up with TRBD1. V was pared by 3 bases and J by 3 bases, with 13 bases of the junction left unmatched. Germline values: CDR1 LNHDA, CDR2 SQIVND (reference sequence). This CDR3 region has 17 residues. CDR3 in DNA: TGTGCCAGTAGTATTTTCGGCAGGGGGGCAGCCTACACTGAAGCTTTCTTT. It yields the protein CASSIFGRGAAYTEAFF.

Of note for this clone: Other DNA sequences in this sample translate to the same CDR3. Here the CDR3 reads CASSEGTASTDTQYF. The CDR3 coding sequence is TGCGCCAGCAGTGAGGGGACAGCGAGCACAGATACGCAGTATTTT. The chain uses TRBV10-1 and TRBJ2-3, with 7 bases fitting TRBD1. The V gene end was trimmed by 2 bases and the J gene end by 0 bases; junction bases not matched to a gene: 2. The CDR3 extends over 15 amino acids. Germline CDR1 WNHNN, CDR2 SYGVQD (reference sequence).

This clone was detected a few times. This chain joins TRBV2 and TRBJ1-1, with TRBD1 matching 9 bases. The CDR3 consists of 16 residues. The V segment lost 5 bases and the J segment 4 bases; nucleotides outside the gene matches: 11. Germline lookup yields CDR1 SNHLY and CDR2 FYNNEI. This CDR3 is CASSSRDGTGSTEAFF. CDR3 coding DNA: TGTGCCAGCAGTTCTAGGGACGGGACAGGGAGCACTGAAGCTTTCTTT.

The CDR3 sequence: CASSLGTVTDTQYF. The CDR3 DNA is TGCGCCAGCAGCTTGGGGACTGTAACAGATACGCAGTATTTT. The J gene is TRBJ2-3, the V gene TRBV5-1; possibly TRBD2 for D (5 bases). Trimming pared 0 bases from V and 3 bases from J, leaving 8 bases between. CDR3 length: 14 amino acids. CDR1 is SGHRS, CDR2 YFSETQ, per germline. The complete variable domain, with remaining parts taken from reference TRBV5-1 and TRBJ2-3, reads KAGVTQTPRYLIKTRGQQVTLSCSPISGHRSVSWYQQTPGQGLQFLFEYFSETQRNKGNFPGRFSGRQFSNSRSEMNVSTLELGDSALYLCASSLGTVTDTQYFGPGTRLTVL.

The rearrangement links TRBV19 to TRBJ2-5; weak D call: TRBD1 (5 bases). This CDR3 has 14 residues. Trimming took 7 bases from V and 5 from J, leaving 17 bases between them. The V gene's germline CDR1 is LNHDA and CDR2 SQIVND (reference sequence). The CDR3: CASTPSKGLETQYF. CDR3 in DNA: TGTGCCAGTACCCCGAGCAAGGGGCTGGAGACCCAGTACTTC. Based on the CDR3 plus reference TRBV19 and TRBJ2-5, the full variable domain is DGGITQSPKYLFRKEGQNVTLSCEQNLNHDAMYWYRQDPGQGLRLIYYSQIVNDFQKGDIAEGYSVSREKKESFPLTVTSAQKNPTAFYLCASTPSKGLETQYFGPGTRLLVL.

This rearrangement joins TRBV12-3 or TRBV12-4 to TRBJ2-5; no clear D gene. This CDR3 has 11 residues. Trimming cost V 4 bases and J 5 bases, with 5 bases left between them. The CDR3 region is CASSSVETQYF. DNA of the CDR3: TGTGCCAGCAGTTCCGTGGAGACCCAGTACTTC.

This sequence joins TRBV9 and TRBJ2-5, with TRBD2 matching over 7 bases. V gave up 0 bases and J gave up 2 bases; unmatched junction bases: 4. CDR1 is SGDLS and CDR2 is YYNGEE in the germline V gene. The CDR3 length is 15 residues. CDR3 DNA: TGTGCCAGCAGCGTAGACGGGACTACGCAAGAGACCCAGTACTTC. It codes for CASSVDGTTQETQYF. Full variable domain (rest looked up from reference TRBV9 and TRBJ2-5): DSGVTQTPKHLITATGQRVTLRCSPRSGDLSVYWYQQSLDQGLQFLIQYYNGEERAKGNILERFSAQQFPDLHSELNLSSLELGDSALYFCASSVDGTTQETQYFGPGTRLLVL.

The V gene is TRBV5-6, the J gene TRBJ1-6; D not resolved. V was cut by 1 base and J by 13 bases, with 12 bases left in between. The CDR3 extends over 13 amino acids. Germline CDR1 reads SGHDT; CDR2 reads YYEEEE. The CDR3 protein is CASSLFQVPPLHF. In DNA, the CDR3 is TGTGCCAGCAGCTTGTTCCAGGTTCCTCCCCTCCACTTT.

The DNA for the CDR3 is TGTGCCAGCAGCTTAGTAGGGGCTAGCGGGGGAGCGGAGACCCAGTACTTC. This gives the protein CASSLVGASGGAETQYF. The chain couples TRBV7-3 to TRBJ2-5, with 10 bases that match TRBD2. This CDR3 region has 17 residues. With 2 bases clipped from V and 5 bases from J, the junction kept 11 bases outside the gene matches. Germline V gives CDR1 SGHTA, CDR2 FQGTGA.

The genes are TRBV6-5 and TRBJ1-1; 8 bases fit TRBD1. Germline-derived CDR1 and CDR2 are MNHEY and SVGAGI. The CDR3 is 15 amino acids. Trimming at V came to 2 bases and at J to 7 bases, leaving 9 bases not matched to a gene. The CDR3 bases are TGTGCCAGCAGTTACAGGAGCAGGGGGCAGGTTGAAGCTTTCTTT. Protein sequence: CASSYRSRGQVEAFF.

This rearrangement joins TRBV10-1 to TRBJ2-5, with 10 bases matching TRBD1. This CDR3 is 14 amino acids long. Germline loops: CDR1 WNHNN, CDR2 SYGVQD (reference sequence). J lost 2 bases, V lost 6 bases, and 3 bases had no gene match. The CDR3 sequence is CASSRDRGQETQYF. The CDR3 DNA reads TGCGCCAGCAGCCGGGACAGGGGACAAGAGACCCAGTACTTC.

The chain links TRBV2 to TRBJ1-2; 11 nucleotides align to TRBD1. Trimming took 9 bases from V and 8 from J; bases not matched to a gene: 5. CDR3 length: 12 residues. Per the germline V gene, CDR1 is SNHLY and CDR2 is FYNNEI. CDR3: CARGGQGGGYTF. CDR3 nucleotide sequence: TGTGCCAGAGGGGGACAGGGGGGCGGCTACACCTTC.